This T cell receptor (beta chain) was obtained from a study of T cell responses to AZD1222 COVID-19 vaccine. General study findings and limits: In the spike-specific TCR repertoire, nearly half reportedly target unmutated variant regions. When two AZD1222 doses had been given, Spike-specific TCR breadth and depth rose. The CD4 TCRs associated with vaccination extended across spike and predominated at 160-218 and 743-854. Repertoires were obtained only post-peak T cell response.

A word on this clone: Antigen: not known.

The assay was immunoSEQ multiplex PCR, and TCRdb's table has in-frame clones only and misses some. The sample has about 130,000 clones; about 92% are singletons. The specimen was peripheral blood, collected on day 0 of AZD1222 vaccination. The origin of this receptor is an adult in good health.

Here the CDR3 DNA reads TGTGCCAGCAGTGGGCCGGGGGAAGCTGGGGCCAACGTCCTGACTTTC. The encoded protein is CASSGPGEAGANVLTF. V is TRBV5-4 and J is TRBJ2-6, with D possibly TRBD2 on 6 matching bases. The germline V gene has CDR1 SGHNT and CDR2 YYREEE (reference sequence). This CDR3 is 16 amino acids long. The germline V and J ends were trimmed by 5 bases and 2 bases, with 14 bases remaining between them.